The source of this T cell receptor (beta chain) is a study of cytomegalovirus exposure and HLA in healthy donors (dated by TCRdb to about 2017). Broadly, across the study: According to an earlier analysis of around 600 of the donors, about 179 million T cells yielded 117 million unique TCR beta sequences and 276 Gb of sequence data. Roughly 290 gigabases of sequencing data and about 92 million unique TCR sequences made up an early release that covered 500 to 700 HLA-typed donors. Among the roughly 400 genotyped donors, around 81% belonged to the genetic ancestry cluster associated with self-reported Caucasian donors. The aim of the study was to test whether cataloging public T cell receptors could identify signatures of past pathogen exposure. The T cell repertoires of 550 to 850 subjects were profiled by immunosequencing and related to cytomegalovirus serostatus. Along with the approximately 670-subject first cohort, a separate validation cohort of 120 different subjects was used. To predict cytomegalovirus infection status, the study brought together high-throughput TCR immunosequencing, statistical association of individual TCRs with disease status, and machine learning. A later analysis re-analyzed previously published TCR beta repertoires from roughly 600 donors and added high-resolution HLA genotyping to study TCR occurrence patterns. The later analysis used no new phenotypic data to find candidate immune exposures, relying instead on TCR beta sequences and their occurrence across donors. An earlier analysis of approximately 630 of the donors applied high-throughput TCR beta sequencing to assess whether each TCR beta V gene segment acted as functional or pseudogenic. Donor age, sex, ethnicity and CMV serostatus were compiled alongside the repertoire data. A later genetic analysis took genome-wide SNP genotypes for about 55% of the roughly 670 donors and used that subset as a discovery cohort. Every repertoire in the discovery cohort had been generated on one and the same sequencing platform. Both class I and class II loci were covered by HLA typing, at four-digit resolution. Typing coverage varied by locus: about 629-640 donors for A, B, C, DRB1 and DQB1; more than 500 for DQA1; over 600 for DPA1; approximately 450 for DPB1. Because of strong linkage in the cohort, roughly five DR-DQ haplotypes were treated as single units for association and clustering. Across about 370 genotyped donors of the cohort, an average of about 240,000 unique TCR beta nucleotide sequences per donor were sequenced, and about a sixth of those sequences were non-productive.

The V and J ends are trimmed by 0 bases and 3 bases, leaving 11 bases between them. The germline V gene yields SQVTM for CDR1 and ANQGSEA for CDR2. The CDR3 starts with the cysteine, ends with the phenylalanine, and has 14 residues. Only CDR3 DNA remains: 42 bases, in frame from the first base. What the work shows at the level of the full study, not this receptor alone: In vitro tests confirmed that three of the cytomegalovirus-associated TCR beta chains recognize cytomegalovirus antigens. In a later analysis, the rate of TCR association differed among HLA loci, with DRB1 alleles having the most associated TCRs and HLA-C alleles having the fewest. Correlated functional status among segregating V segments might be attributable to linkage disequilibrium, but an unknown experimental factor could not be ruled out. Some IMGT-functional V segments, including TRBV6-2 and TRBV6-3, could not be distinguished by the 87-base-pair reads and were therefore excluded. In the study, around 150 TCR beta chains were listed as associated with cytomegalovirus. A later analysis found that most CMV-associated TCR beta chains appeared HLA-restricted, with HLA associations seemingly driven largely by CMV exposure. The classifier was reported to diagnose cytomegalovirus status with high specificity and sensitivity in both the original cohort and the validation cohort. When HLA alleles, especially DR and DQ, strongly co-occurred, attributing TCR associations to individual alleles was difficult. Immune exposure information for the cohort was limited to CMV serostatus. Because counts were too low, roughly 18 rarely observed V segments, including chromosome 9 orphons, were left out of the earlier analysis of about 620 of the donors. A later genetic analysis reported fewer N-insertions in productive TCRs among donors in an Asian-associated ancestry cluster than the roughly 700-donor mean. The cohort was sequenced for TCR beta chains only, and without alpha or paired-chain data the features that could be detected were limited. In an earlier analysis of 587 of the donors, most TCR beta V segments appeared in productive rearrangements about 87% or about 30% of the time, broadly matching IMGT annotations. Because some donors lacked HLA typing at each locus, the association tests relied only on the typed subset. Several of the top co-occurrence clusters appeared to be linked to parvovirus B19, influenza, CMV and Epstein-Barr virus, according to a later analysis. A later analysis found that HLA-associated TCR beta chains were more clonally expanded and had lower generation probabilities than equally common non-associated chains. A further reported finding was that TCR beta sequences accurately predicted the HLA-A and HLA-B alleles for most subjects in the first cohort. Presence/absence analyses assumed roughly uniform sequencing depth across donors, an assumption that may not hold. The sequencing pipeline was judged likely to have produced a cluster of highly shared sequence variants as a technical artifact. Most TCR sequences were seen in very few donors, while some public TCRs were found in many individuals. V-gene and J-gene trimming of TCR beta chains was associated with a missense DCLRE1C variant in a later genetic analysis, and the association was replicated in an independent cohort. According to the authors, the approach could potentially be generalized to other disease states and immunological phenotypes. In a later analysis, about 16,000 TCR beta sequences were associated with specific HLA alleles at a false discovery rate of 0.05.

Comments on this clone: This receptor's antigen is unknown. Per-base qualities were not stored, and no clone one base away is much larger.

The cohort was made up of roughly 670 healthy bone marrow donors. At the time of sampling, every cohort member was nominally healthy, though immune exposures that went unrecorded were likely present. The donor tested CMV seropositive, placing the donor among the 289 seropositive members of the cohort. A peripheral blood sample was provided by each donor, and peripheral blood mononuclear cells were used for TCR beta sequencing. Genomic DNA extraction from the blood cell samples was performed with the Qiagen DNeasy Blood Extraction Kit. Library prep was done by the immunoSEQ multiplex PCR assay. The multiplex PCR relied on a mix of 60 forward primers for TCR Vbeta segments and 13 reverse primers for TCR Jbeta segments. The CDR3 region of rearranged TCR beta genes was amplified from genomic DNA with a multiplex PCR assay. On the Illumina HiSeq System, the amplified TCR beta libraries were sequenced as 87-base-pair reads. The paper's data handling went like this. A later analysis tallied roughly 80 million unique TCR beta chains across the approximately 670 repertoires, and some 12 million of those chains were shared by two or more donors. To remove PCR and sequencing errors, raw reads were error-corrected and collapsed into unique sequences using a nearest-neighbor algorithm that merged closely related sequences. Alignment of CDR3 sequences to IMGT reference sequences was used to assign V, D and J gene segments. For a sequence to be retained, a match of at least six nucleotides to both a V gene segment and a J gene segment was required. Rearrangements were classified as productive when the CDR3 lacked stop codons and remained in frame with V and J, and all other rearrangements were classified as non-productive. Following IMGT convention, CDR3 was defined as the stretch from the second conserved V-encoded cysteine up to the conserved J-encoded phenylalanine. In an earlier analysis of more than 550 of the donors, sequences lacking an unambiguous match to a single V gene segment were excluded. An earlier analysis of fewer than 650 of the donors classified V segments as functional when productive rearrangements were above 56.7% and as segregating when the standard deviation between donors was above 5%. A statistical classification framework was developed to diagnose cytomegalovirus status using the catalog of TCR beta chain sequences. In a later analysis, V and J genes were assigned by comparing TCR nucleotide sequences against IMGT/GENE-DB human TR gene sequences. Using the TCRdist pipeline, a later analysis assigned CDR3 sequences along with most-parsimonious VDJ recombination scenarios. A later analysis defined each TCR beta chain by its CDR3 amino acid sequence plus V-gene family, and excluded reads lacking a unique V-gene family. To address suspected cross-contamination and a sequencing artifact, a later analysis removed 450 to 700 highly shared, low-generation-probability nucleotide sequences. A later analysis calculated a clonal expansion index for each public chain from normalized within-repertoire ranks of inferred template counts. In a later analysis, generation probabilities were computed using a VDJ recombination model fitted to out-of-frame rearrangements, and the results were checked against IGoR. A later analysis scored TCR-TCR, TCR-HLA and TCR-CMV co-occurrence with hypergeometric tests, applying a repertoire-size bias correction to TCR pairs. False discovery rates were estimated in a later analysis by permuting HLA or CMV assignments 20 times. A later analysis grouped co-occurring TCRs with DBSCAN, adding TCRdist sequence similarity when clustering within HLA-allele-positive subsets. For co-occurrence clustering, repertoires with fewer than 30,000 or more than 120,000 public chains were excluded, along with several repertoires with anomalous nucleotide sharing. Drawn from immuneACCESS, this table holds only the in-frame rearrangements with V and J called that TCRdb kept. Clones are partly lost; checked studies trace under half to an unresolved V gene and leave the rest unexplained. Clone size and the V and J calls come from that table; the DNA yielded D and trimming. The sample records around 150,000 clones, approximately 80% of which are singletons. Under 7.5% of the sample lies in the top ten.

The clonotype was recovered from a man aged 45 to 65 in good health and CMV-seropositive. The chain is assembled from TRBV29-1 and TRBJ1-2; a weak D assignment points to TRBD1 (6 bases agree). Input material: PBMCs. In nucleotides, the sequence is TGCAGCGTTGAAGAGGGGGCTTGGGACTATGGCTACACCTTC. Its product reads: CSVEEGAWDYGYTF.